The present T cell receptor (beta chain) was sequenced within a study of T cells in Graves' hyperthyroidism and ophthalmopathy. This clonotype was observed at least ten times. The source material, RNA transcripts, was used to amplify TCR beta CDR3 regions. The primer set for the first-round RT-PCR of the TCR CDR3 was HTBI. Each CDR3 protein gets one entry after TCRdb re-called the multiplex PCR reads with MiXCR. The table includes about 330,000 distinct CDR3 sequences, about an eighth detected once. The CDR3 has 15 amino acids. CDR1 and CDR2 from the germline V gene are MDHEN and SYDVKM. Trimming took 5 bases from V and 6 from J; bases not matched to a gene: 6.

The TCR was taken from a woman in her thirties or forties with Graves' ophthalmopathy. The rearrangement joins TRBV28 to TRBJ2-3; TRBD2 matches at 12 bases. Sequenced material: blood. This CDR3 reads CASSTPLAGGDTQYF. CDR3 sequence (DNA): TGTGCCAGCAGTACCCCTCTAGCGGGAGGGGATACGCAGTATTTT. Together with reference TRBV28 and TRBJ2-3, the CDR3 gives the full variable domain: DVKVTQSSRYLVKRTGEKVFLECVQDMDHENMFWYRQDPGLGLRLIYFSYDVKMKEKGDIPEGYSVSREKKERFSLILESASTNQTSMYLCASSTPLAGGDTQYFGPGTRLTVL.